This TCR beta chain was sequenced for a study of blood T cell repertoires in COVID-19. About the study: Nucleic acid was either cDNA or gDNA, and it came from T cells, B-cell-depleted T cells, or PBMCs.

Sequencing was performed with immunoSEQ multiplex PCR; in TCRdb, only in-frame clones are kept and a portion is missing. The sample contains 150,000 to 200,000 clones, approximately 85% of which appear only once. J lost 3 bases, V lost 4 bases, and 6 bases had no gene match. The CDR3 spans 14 residues. Germline values: CDR1 SGDLS, CDR2 YYNGEE. V and J are TRBV9 and TRBJ1-2, with 7 nucleotides matching TRBD1. Sequenced: peripheral blood. This TCR derives from a man between 60 and 75 years old who had recovered from COVID-19. CDR3 DNA: TGTGCCAGCAGCAACCGGACAGGATACTATGGCTACACCTTC. Amino acids: CASSNRTGYYGYTF. The full variable domain, completed using reference TRBV9 and TRBJ1-2, is DSGVTQTPKHLITATGQRVTLRCSPRSGDLSVYWYQQSLDQGLQFLIQYYNGEERAKGNILERFSAQQFPDLHSELNLSSLELGDSALYFCASSNRTGYYGYTFGSGTRLTVV.